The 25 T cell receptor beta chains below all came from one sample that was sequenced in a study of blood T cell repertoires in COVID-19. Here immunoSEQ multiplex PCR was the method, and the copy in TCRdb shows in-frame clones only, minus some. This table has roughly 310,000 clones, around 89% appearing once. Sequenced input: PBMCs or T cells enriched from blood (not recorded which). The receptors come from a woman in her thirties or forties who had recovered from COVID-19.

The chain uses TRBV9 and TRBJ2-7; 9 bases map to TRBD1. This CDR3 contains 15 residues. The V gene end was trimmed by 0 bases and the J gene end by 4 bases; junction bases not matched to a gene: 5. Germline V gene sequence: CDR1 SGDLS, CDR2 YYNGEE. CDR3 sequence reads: CASSVAPDRGYEQYF. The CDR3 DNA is TGTGCCAGCAGCGTAGCGCCCGACAGGGGGTACGAGCAGTACTTC.

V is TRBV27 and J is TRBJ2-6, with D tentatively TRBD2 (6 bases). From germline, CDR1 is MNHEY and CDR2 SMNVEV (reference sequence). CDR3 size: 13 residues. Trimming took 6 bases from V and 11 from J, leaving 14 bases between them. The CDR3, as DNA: TGTGCCAGCAGCCGGCGGGACCGCCACGTCCTGACTTTC. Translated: CASSRRDRHVLTF. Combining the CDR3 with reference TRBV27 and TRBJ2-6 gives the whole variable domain EAQVTQNPRYLITVTGKKLTVTCSQNMNHEYMSWYRQDPGLGLRQIYYSMNVEVTDKGDVPEGYKVSRKEKRNFPLILESPSPNQTSLYFCASSRRDRHVLTFGAGSRLTVL.

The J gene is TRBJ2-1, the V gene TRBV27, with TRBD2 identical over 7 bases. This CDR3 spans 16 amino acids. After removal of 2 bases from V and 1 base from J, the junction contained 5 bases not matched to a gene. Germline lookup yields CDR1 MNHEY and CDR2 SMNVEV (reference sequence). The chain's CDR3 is CASSLQAGVSYNEQFF. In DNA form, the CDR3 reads TGTGCCAGCAGTTTACAGGCGGGAGTTTCCTACAATGAGCAGTTCTTC.

DNA for the CDR3: TGTGCCAGCAGCCCCCCAGGGTTTCGGGCTTTCTTT. Translating gives CASSPPGFRAFF. The chain has TRBV6-2 or TRBV6-3 and TRBJ1-1, with TRBD1 as a possible D gene (5 bases). CDR3 size: 12 residues. V lost 6 bases and J 11 bases, leaving 16 bases between the germline ends. CDR1 MNHEY and CDR2 SVGEGT come from the germline V gene.

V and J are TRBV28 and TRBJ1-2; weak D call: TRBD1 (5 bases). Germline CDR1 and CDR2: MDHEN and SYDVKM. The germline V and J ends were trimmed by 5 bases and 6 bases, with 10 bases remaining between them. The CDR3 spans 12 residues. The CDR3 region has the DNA TGTGCCAGCAGTCCCAGGGCCGATGGCTACACCTTC. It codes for CASSPRADGYTF.

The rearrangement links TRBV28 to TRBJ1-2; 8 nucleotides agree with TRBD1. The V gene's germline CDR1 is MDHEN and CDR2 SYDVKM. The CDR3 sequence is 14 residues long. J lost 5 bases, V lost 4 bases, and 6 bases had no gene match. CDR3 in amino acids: CASSSYQGAYGYTF. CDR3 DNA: TGTGCCAGCAGTTCTTATCAGGGGGCTTATGGCTACACCTTC.

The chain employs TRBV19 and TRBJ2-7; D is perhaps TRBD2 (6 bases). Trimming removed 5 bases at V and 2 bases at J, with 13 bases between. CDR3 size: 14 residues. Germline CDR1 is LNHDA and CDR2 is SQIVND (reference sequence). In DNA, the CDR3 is TGTGCCAGTAGTCCGCGGAGCGGGCCCTACGAGCAGTACTTC. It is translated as CASSPRSGPYEQYF.

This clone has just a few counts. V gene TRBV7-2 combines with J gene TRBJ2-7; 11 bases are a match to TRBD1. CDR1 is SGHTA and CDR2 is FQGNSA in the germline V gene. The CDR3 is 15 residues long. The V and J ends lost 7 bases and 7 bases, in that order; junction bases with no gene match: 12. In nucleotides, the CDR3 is TGTGCCAGCACACGCGGACAGGGGGCGCTAGGGGAGCAGTACTTC. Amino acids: CASTRGQGALGEQYF.

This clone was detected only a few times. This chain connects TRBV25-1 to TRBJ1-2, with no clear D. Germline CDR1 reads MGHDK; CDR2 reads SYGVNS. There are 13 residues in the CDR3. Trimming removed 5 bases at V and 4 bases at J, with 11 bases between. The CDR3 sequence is CASSIEVSYGYTF. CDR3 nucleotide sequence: TGTGCCAGCAGTATCGAAGTCAGCTATGGCTACACCTTC.

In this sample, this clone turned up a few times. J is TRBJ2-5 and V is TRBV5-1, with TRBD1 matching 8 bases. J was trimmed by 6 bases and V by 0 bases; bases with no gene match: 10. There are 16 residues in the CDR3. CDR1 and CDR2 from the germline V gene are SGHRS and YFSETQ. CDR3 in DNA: TGCGCCAGCAGCTTGGATGGAGCAGGGGGCGCACAGACCCAGTACTTC. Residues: CASSLDGAGGAQTQYF.

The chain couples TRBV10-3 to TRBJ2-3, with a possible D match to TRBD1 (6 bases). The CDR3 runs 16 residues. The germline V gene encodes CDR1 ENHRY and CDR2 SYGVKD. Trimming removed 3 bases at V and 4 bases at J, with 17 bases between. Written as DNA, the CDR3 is TGTGCCATCAGTGACAATACAGGGATAATCCCAGATACGCAGTATTTT. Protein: CAISDNTGIIPDTQYF.

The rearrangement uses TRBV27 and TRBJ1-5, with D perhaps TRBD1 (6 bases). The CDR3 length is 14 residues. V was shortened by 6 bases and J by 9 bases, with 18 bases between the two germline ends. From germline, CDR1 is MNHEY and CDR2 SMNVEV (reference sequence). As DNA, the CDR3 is TGTGCCAGCAGGCTAGGGCTTGGGGGCGGGCCCCAGCATTTT. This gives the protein CASRLGLGGGPQHF.

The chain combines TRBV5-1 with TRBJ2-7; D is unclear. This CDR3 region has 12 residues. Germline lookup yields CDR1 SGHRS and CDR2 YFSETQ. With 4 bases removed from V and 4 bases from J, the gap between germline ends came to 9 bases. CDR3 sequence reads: CASSPVGYEQYF. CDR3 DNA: TGCGCCAGCAGCCCGGTCGGTTACGAGCAGTACTTC.

CDR3 DNA sequence: TGTGCCAGCAGCCCTCGGCGGGGCGGGGGAGGCACCGGGGAGCTGTTTTTT. Protein: CASSPRRGGGGTGELFF. The chain has TRBV7-3 and TRBJ2-2, with 7 bases fitting TRBD2. The CDR3 covers 17 residues. Germline CDR1 SGHTA, CDR2 FQGTGA. V shed 5 bases, J shed 4 bases, and the junction held 13 bases outside the gene matches.

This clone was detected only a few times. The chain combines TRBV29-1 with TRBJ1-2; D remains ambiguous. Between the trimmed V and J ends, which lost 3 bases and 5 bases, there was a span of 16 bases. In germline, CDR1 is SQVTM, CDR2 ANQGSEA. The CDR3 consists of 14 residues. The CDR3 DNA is TGCAGCGTTGAGCTTTGGGAGGGAAGATATGGCTACACCTTC. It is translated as CSVELWEGRYGYTF.

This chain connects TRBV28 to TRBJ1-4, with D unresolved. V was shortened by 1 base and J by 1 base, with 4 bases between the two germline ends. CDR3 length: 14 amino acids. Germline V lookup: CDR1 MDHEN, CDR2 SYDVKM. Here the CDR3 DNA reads TGTGCCAGCAGTTTATACGGAACTAATGAAAAACTGTTTTTT. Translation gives CASSLYGTNEKLFF. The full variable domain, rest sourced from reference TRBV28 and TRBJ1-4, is DVKVTQSSRYLVKRTGEKVFLECVQDMDHENMFWYRQDPGLGLRLIYFSYDVKMKEKGDIPEGYSVSREKKERFSLILESASTNQTSMYLCASSLYGTNEKLFFGSGTQLSVL.

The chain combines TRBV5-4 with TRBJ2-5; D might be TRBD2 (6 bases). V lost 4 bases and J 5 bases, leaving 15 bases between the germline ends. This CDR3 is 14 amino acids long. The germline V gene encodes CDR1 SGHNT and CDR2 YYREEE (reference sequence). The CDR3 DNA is TGTGCCAGCAGCCCTCCGGGGACTCGGGAGACCCAGTACTTC. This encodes CASSPPGTRETQYF.

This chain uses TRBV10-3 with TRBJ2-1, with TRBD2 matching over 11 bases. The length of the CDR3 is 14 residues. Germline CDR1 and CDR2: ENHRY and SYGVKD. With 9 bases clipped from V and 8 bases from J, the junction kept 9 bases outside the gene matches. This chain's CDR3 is CAIASGTSGDEQFF. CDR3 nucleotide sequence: TGTGCCATAGCCTCCGGGACTAGCGGCGATGAGCAGTTCTTC.

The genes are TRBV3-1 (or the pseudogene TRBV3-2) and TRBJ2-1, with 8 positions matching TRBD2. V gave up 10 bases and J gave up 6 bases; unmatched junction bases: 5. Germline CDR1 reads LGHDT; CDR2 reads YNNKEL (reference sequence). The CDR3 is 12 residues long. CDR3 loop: CATVGGVNEQFF. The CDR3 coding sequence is TGTGCCACGGTCGGGGGGGTCAATGAGCAGTTCTTC.

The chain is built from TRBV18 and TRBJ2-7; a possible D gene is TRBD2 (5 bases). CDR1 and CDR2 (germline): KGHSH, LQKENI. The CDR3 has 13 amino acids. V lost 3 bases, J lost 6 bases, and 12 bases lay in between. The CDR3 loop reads CASSPPGRAEQYF. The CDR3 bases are TGTGCCAGCTCACCGCCGGGGAGAGCCGAGCAGTACTTC.

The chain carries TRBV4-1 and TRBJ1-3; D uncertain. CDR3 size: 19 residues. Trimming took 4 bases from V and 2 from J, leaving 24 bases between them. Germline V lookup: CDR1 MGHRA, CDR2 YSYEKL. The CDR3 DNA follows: TGCGCCAGCAGCCGGGAGACCGTAGCTGGACTAGGGCCTGGAAACACCATATATTTT. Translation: CASSRETVAGLGPGNTIYF.

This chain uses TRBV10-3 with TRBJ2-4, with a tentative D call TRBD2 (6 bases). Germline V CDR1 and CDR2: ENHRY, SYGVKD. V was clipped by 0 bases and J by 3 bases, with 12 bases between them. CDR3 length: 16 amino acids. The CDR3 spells CAISESVQGLKNIQYF. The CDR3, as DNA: TGTGCCATCAGTGAGTCGGTGCAGGGACTCAAAAACATTCAGTACTTC.

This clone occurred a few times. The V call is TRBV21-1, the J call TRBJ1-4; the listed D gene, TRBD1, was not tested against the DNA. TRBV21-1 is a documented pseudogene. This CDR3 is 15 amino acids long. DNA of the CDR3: TGTGCCAGCAGCAAAGTCCGGGACAGGAGGGAAAAACTGTTTTTT. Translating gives CASSKVRDRREKLFF.

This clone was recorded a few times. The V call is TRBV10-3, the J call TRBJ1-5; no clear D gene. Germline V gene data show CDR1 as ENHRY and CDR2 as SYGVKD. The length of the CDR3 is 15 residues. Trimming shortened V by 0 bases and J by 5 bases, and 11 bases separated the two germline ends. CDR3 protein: CAISESGDGDQPQHF. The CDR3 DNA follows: TGTGCCATCAGTGAGTCCGGAGACGGGGATCAGCCCCAGCATTTT.

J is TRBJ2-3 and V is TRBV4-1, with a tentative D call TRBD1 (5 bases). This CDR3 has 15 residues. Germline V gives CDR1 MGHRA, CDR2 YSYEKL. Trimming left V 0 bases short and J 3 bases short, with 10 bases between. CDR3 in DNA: TGCGCCAGCAGCCAAGATGGCAGGGTAACAGATACGCAGTATTTT. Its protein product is CASSQDGRVTDTQYF.